Following are 18 T cell receptor beta chains from one sample sequenced in a study of blood T cell repertoires in COVID-19. Sequenced by immunoSEQ multiplex PCR; TCRdb stores in-frame clones only, minus some. Found here are 110,000 or so clones, about 88% of them singletons; the top ten hold 7.5% to 9.5%. Sequencing input: peripheral blood. The receptors here all came from a woman in her 70s who had recovered from COVID-19.

The V gene is TRBV18, the J gene TRBJ2-4; 15 positions agree with TRBD2. CDR1 KGHSH and CDR2 LQKENI come from the germline V gene. The ends lost 3 bases at V and 4 bases at J; junction bases unmatched: 4. There are 17 residues in the CDR3. As DNA, the CDR3 is TGTGCCAGCTCACCTATTGGGACTAGCGGGGGGAAAAACATTCAGTACTTC. It is translated as CASSPIGTSGGKNIQYF.

This chain connects TRBV25-1 to TRBJ2-7, with D perhaps TRBD2 (7 bases). V was shortened by 7 bases and J by 3 bases, with 10 bases between the two germline ends. Germline V gene lookup returns CDR1 MGHDK and CDR2 SYGVNS. The CDR3 has 12 residues. The CDR3 nucleotides read TGTGCCAGCAAGGGGGGGGGCTACGAGCAGTACTTC. Protein product: CASKGGGYEQYF.

This sequence joins TRBV9 and TRBJ2-7, with 7 bases that match TRBD2. The CDR3 contains 15 residues. Germline CDR1 reads SGDLS; CDR2 reads YYNGEE. V shed 0 bases, J shed 1 base, and the junction held 4 bases outside the gene matches. The CDR3 bases are TGTGCCAGCAGCGTAGCGGGAGCGGGATCCTACGAGCAGTACTTC. Translated: CASSVAGAGSYEQYF. The full variable domain, its missing parts supplied by reference TRBV9 and TRBJ2-7, is DSGVTQTPKHLITATGQRVTLRCSPRSGDLSVYWYQQSLDQGLQFLIQYYNGEERAKGNILERFSAQQFPDLHSELNLSSLELGDSALYFCASSVAGAGSYEQYFGPGTRLTVT.

In DNA, the CDR3 is TGCGCCAGCAGCTTCGACCCCGGGGAAGGCTACACCTTC. This sequence encodes CASSFDPGEGYTF. This sequence joins TRBV5-1 and TRBJ1-2; D is undetermined. There are 13 residues in the CDR3. Deletions cut 2 bases from V and 8 bases from J, with 13 bases between. Germline CDR1 SGHRS, CDR2 YFSETQ.

The rearrangement links TRBV18 to TRBJ2-1, with TRBD2 matching over 10 bases. Per germline, CDR1 KGHSH and CDR2 LQKENI. The trim removed 1 base at V and 9 bases at J, leaving 12 bases unmatched. This CDR3 has 17 residues. The CDR3 DNA reads TGTGCCAGCTCACCACGAACCCTAGCGGGAGCACCCCGTGAGCAGTTCTTC. As protein: CASSPRTLAGAPREQFF.

In DNA form, the CDR3 reads TGTGCCAGCAGCTTCCGACAGGGGGATTCTTCACCCCTCCACTTT. This codes for CASSFRQGDSSPLHF. The genes are TRBV5-6 and TRBJ1-6; TRBD1 aligns across 9 bases. The CDR3 runs to 15 residues. Trimming removed 2 bases from V and 9 bases from J; junction bases left unmatched: 6. Germline V gives CDR1 SGHDT, CDR2 YYEEEE.

The chain links TRBV18 to TRBJ2-7, with 12 bases lining up with TRBD2. Looked up from germline, CDR1 is KGHSH and CDR2 is LQKENI. With V trimmed by 6 bases and J by 4 bases, 10 bases remained unmatched. This CDR3 has 16 amino acids. DNA for the CDR3: TGTGCCAGCTCGGCTGGACTAGCGGGATCGGGTTACGAGCAGTACTTC. Amino acid sequence: CASSAGLAGSGYEQYF.

The rearrangement uses TRBV7-3 and TRBJ1-4, with D unresolved. V lost 3 bases and J 4 bases, leaving 6 bases between the germline ends. Germline V gene data show CDR1 as SGHTA and CDR2 as FQGTGA. The length of the CDR3 is 13 residues. CDR3 residues: CASSLGLNEKLFF. The CDR3 nucleotides read TGTGCCAGCAGCTTGGGCCTTAATGAAAAACTGTTTTTT.

This rearrangement joins TRBV18 to TRBJ1-6; TRBD1 aligns across 7 bases. This CDR3 is 16 amino acids long. The germline CDR1 and CDR2 sequences are KGHSH and LQKENI. V dropped 4 bases and J dropped 5; count of bases not matched to a gene: 8. The CDR3 sequence: CASSLAARGNNSPLHF. In DNA, the CDR3 is TGTGCCAGCTCACTTGCCGCCAGGGGGAATAATTCACCCCTCCACTTT.

The genes are TRBV28 and TRBJ2-1; 10 bases agree with TRBD2. Trimming removed 2 bases from V and 7 bases from J; junction bases left unmatched: 5. Germline values: CDR1 MDHEN, CDR2 SYDVKM. The CDR3 has 15 amino acids. CDR3 sequence (DNA): TGTGCCAGCAGTTTAATGGCTAGCGGGAGAAATGAGCAGTTCTTC. Translated, it gives CASSLMASGRNEQFF. The complete variable domain, with remaining parts taken from reference TRBV28 and TRBJ2-1, reads DVKVTQSSRYLVKRTGEKVFLECVQDMDHENMFWYRQDPGLGLRLIYFSYDVKMKEKGDIPEGYSVSREKKERFSLILESASTNQTSMYLCASSLMASGRNEQFFGPGTRLTVL.

This sequence joins TRBV7-2 and TRBJ2-5; 7 bases line up with TRBD2. The CDR3 runs to 16 residues. CDR1 is SGHTA, CDR2 FQGNSA, per germline. Trimming removed 3 bases from V and 4 bases from J; junction bases left unmatched: 11. The CDR3 DNA sequence: TGTGCCAGCAGCTTGACCTCCCGGGACTATCGAGAGACCCAGTACTTC. Protein product: CASSLTSRDYRETQYF.

The rearrangement links TRBV20-1 to TRBJ2-1, with 10 bases fitting TRBD2. CDR1 is DFQATT and CDR2 is SNEGSKA in the germline V gene (reference sequence). This CDR3 has 16 amino acids. V was clipped by 3 bases and J by 0 bases; unmatched bases: 5. For the CDR3, the DNA is TGCAGTGCTAGTTCGGCTAGCGGGAGCTCCTACAATGAGCAGTTCTTC. Its protein is CSASSASGSSYNEQFF.

This rearrangement joins TRBV5-1 to TRBJ2-3; 14 positions match TRBD2. This CDR3 has 18 amino acids. V was clipped by 0 bases and J by 7 bases; unmatched bases: 10. CDR1 and CDR2 (germline): SGHRS, YFSETQ. The CDR3 bases are TGCGCCAGCAGCTTGGGACTAGCGGGAGGGCCTTTAGGAAATACGCAGTATTTT. Translation: CASSLGLAGGPLGNTQYF.

The chain combines TRBV7-2 with TRBJ2-7; possible D gene TRBD1, 5 bases. V shed 0 bases and J shed 0 bases, with 18 bases lying between them. Germline V gives CDR1 SGHTA, CDR2 FQGNSA. This CDR3 is built from 18 residues. The CDR3 loop is CASSLAKVGADSSYEQYF. CDR3 in DNA: TGTGCCAGCAGCTTAGCGAAGGTTGGGGCCGATAGCTCCTACGAGCAGTACTTC.

This chain joins TRBV11-2 and TRBJ2-5, with D perhaps TRBD2 (6 bases). V gave up 0 bases and J gave up 5 bases, with 7 bases separating them. The CDR3 runs to 13 residues. Germline CDR1 and CDR2: SGHAT and FQNNGV. The CDR3 DNA reads as TGTGCCAGCAGCTTAGATCGGGGGGAGACCCAGTACTTC. It encodes CASSLDRGETQYF.

This clone has more than one count but fewer than ten. V and J are TRBV6-1 and TRBJ1-5, with TRBD1 identical over 10 bases. CDR3 size: 17 residues. V trimming: 2 bases; J trimming: 1 base; junction bases outside the gene matches: 5. Germline CDR1 is MNHNS and CDR2 is SASEGT. The CDR3 bases are TGTGCCAGCAGTGAAATCGGGACAGGGGTGAGCAATCAGCCCCAGCATTTT. Amino acids: CASSEIGTGVSNQPQHF.

This chain joins TRBV5-1 and TRBJ2-1; maybe TRBD1 (6 bases). CDR1 and CDR2 (germline): SGHRS, YFSETQ. V was cut by 0 bases and J by 6 bases, with 7 bases left in between. This CDR3 is 13 amino acids long. The chain's CDR3 is CASSLARGNEQFF. The CDR3 bases are TGCGCCAGCAGCTTGGCCAGGGGCAATGAGCAGTTCTTC. Supplemented by reference TRBV5-1 and TRBJ2-1, the full variable domain reads KAGVTQTPRYLIKTRGQQVTLSCSPISGHRSVSWYQQTPGQGLQFLFEYFSETQRNKGNFPGRFSGRQFSNSRSEMNVSTLELGDSALYLCASSLARGNEQFFGPGTRLTVL.

V usage is TRBV10-3 and J usage is TRBJ2-1; 9 nucleotides agree with TRBD1. The CDR3 covers 15 residues. Trimming at V came to 4 bases and at J to 7 bases, leaving 8 bases not matched to a gene. Germline V gene data show CDR1 as ENHRY and CDR2 as SYGVKD. The CDR3 sequence: CAISGRTGAQNEQFF. CDR3 DNA: TGTGCCATCAGTGGGAGGACAGGGGCTCAGAATGAGCAGTTCTTC.